Listed here are 13 T cell receptor beta chains from one sample, sequenced in a study of T-cell memory formation after mild COVID-19. One entry per CDR3 protein, called by TCRdb with MiXCR from the 5' RACE reads. The data show about 150,000 distinct CDR3 sequences, with roughly 6.3% seen just once and 2% to 2.5% held by the top ten. The sample consisted of PBMCs or a T cell subset sorted from them (not recorded which). These receptors were obtained from an adult woman who had mild COVID-19 (a few samples of this study predate the infection). Cell type and time point are not known.

This clonotype was seen a few times. The chain couples TRBV18 to TRBJ2-7, with D uncertain. The ends were cut back, 3 bases at V and 2 bases at J, with 8 bases in the middle. The CDR3 contains 13 residues. Germline CDR1 and CDR2: KGHSH and LQKENI. CDR3 protein: CASSPPVAYEQYF. The CDR3 nucleotides read TGTGCCAGCTCACCCCCAGTGGCCTACGAGCAGTACTTC.

The table lists this clonotype with a few counts. The V and J genes are TRBV29-1 and TRBJ2-5, with 9 bases that match TRBD1. The CDR3 contains 15 residues. The ends lost 7 bases at V and 6 bases at J; junction bases unmatched: 15. Germline CDR1 SQVTM, CDR2 ANQGSEA. The CDR3: CSAIGGTGKLKTQYF. Here the CDR3 DNA reads TGCAGCGCCATCGGGGGGACAGGGAAATTAAAGACCCAGTACTTC.

The chain employs TRBV7-2 and TRBJ2-1; TRBD2 is a possible D gene (6 bases). Germline V lookup: CDR1 SGHTA, CDR2 FQGNSA. This CDR3 is 16 amino acids long. V shed 0 bases and J shed 0 bases, with 9 bases lying between them. In nucleotides, the CDR3 is TGTGCCAGCAGCTTAGCTGGGACTCGCTCCTACAATGAGCAGTTCTTC. Residues: CASSLAGTRSYNEQFF.

This clonotype appeared many times. The rearrangement links TRBV7-9 to TRBJ2-1; 7 nucleotides agree with TRBD2. This CDR3 has 15 residues. V trimming: 3 bases; J trimming: 10 bases; junction bases outside the gene matches: 12. From germline, CDR1 is SEHNR and CDR2 FQNEAQ (reference sequence). The CDR3 DNA reads TGTGCCAGCAGCTTCGGGGGAGGGCCAGGTGAGGAGCAGTTCTTC. Amino acid sequence: CASSFGGGPGEEQFF.

This clonotype was seen ten or more times. The J gene is TRBJ1-2, the V gene TRBV20-1, with 10 positions matching TRBD1. This CDR3 is 13 amino acids long. J lost 8 bases, V lost 0 bases, and 3 bases had no gene match. Germline V lookup: CDR1 DFQATT, CDR2 SNEGSKA (reference sequence). The chain's CDR3 is CSAREGQGGGYTF. CDR3 coding DNA: TGCAGTGCTAGAGAAGGACAGGGGGGAGGCTACACCTTC.

This clonotype showed up just a few times. This chain links TRBV9 with TRBJ2-5, with 9 bases fitting TRBD2. CDR3 length: 16 amino acids. The V segment lost 3 bases and the J segment 5 bases; nucleotides outside the gene matches: 11. Germline-derived CDR1 and CDR2 are SGDLS and YYNGEE. CDR3 sequence reads: CASSAGGGLALETQYF. The CDR3 DNA follows: TGTGCCAGCAGCGCCGGGGGGGGACTAGCCCTGGAGACCCAGTACTTC.

The CDR3 region has the DNA TGTGCCAGCAGCGCCAGACAGGGCCGGGAGCTGTTTTTT. Its protein is CASSARQGRELFF. The chain couples TRBV7-3 to TRBJ2-2; 7 bases match TRBD1. Germline trimming cut 5 bases from V and 9 bases from J; bases unmatched to any gene: 6. The CDR3 spans 13 residues. Germline assignment: CDR1 SGHTA and CDR2 FQGTGA.

The chain links TRBV11-2 to TRBJ2-3, with D perhaps TRBD2 (5 bases). V was pared by 2 bases and J by 10 bases, with 13 bases between. The CDR3 length is 13 residues. Per the germline V gene, CDR1 is SGHAT and CDR2 is FQNNGV. CDR3 sequence: CASSLRLERSQYF. CDR3 nucleotides: TGTGCCAGCAGCTTAAGGCTTGAGCGGTCGCAGTATTTT.

This rearrangement joins TRBV20-1 to TRBJ1-6, with D possibly TRBD1 on 5 matching bases. The V and J ends lost 3 bases and 10 bases respectively, with 16 bases between them. CDR3 length equals 14 residues. Germline V gene sequence: CDR1 DFQATT, CDR2 SNEGSKA (reference sequence). The CDR3 DNA reads TGCAGTGCTAGCGAGGCAGGGAAAGAATCACCCCTCCACTTT. Residues: CSASEAGKESPLHF.

This clonotype was seen repeatedly, ten times or more. The chain combines TRBV5-1 with TRBJ1-4, with a weak D call TRBD1 (6 bases). V lost 4 bases to trimming and J lost 6 bases, with 10 bases between them. Germline CDR1 is SGHRS and CDR2 is YFSETQ. The CDR3 sequence is 13 residues long. The CDR3 here is CASSTRTDEKLFF. The CDR3 DNA reads TGCGCCAGCAGCACCAGGACAGATGAAAAACTGTTTTTT.

This clonotype was counted many times. The chain has TRBV20-1 and TRBJ2-4, with a tentative D call TRBD1 (6 bases). Between the trimmed V and J ends, which lost 5 bases and 5 bases, there was a span of 13 bases. This CDR3 is built from 13 residues. Germline lookup yields CDR1 DFQATT and CDR2 SNEGSKA (reference sequence). The CDR3 loop reads CSAFKDSENIQYF. The CDR3 DNA reads as TGCAGTGCTTTTAAGGACAGCGAAAACATTCAGTACTTC.

This clonotype showed up many times. The chain uses TRBV15 and TRBJ2-3, with TRBD2 identical over 9 bases. Germline CDR1 and CDR2: LNHNV and YYDKDF (reference sequence). The CDR3 consists of 21 residues. The ends lost 5 bases at V and 2 bases at J; junction bases unmatched: 23. The CDR3 nucleotides read TGTGCCACCAGCCGACCCCCGGGACATCCGGGACTAGCAGTCTCCACAGATACGCAGTATTTT. This encodes CATSRPPGHPGLAVSTDTQYF.

The chain is built from TRBV7-9 and TRBJ1-1; the D is unclear. CDR3 length equals 13 residues. V was shortened by 2 bases and J by 3 bases, with 7 bases between the two germline ends. Germline values: CDR1 SEHNR, CDR2 FQNEAQ (reference sequence). In DNA, the CDR3 is TGTGCCAGCAGCTTATACGAGGACACTGAAGCTTTCTTT. Protein sequence: CASSLYEDTEAFF.